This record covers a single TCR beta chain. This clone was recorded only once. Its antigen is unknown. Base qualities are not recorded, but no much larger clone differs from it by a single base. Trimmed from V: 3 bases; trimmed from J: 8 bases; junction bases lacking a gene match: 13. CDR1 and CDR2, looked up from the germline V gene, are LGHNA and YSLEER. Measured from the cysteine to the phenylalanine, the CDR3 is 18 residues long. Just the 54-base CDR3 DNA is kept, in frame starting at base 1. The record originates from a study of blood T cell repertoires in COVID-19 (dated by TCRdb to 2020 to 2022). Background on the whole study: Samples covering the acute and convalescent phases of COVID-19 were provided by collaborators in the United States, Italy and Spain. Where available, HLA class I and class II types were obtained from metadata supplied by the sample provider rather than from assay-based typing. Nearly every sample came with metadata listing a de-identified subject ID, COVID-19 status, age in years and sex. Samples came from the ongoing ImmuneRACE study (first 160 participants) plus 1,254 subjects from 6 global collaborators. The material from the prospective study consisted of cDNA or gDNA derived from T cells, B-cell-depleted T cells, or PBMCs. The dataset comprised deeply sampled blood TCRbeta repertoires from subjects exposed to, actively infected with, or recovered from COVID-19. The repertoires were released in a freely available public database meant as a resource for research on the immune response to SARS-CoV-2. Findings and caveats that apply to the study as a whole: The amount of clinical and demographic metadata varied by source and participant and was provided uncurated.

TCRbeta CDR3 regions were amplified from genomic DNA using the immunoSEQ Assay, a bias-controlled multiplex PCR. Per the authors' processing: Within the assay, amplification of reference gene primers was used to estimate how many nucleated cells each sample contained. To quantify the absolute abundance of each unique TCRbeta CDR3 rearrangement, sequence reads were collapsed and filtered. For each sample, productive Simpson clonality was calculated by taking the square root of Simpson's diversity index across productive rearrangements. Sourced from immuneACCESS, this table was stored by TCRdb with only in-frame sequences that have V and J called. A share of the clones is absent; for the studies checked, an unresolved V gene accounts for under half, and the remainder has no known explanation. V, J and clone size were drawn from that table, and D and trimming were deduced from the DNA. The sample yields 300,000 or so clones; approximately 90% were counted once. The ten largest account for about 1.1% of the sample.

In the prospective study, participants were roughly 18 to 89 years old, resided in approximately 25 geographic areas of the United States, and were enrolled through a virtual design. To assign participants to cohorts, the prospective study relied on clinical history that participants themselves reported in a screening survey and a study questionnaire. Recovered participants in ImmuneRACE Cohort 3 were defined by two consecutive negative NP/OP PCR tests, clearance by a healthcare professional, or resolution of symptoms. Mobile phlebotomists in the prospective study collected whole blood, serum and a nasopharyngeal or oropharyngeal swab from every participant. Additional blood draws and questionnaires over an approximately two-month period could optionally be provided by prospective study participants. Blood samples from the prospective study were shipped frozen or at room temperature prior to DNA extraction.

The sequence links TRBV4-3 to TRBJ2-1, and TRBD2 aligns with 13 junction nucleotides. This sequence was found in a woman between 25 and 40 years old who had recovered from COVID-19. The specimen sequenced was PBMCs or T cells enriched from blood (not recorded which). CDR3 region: CASSQQLAGGPREHEQFF. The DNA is TGCGCCAGCAGCCAGCAACTAGCGGGAGGGCCAAGAGAACATGAGCAGTTCTTC.